Listed here are 22 T cell receptor beta chains from one sample, sequenced in a study of response to subunit inactivated influenza vaccine. TCRdb reprocessed the RT-PCR reads with MiXCR, giving one entry per CDR3 protein. The sample has 500,000 to 550,000 distinct CDR3 sequences; about 7.2% are singletons. Sequenced here: PBMCs from blood, sampled 23 months after vaccination. These receptors were obtained from a man in his fifties or sixties who received an inactivated influenza vaccine.

This clonotype was recorded at least ten times. J is TRBJ2-1 and V is TRBV6-2 or TRBV6-3, with D uncertain. Trimming shortened V by 4 bases and J by 3 bases, and 22 bases separated the two germline ends. CDR1 and CDR2 (germline): MNHEY, SVGEGT. CDR3 size: 18 residues. The CDR3 sequence is CASSFDLRTPGLYNEQFF. The CDR3, as DNA: TGTGCCAGCAGTTTTGACTTGCGGACCCCAGGCCTCTACAATGAGCAGTTCTTC.

The chain combines TRBV20-1 with TRBJ2-1; D is unresolved. CDR3 length: 16 amino acids. V was trimmed by 2 bases and J by 8 bases, leaving 22 bases between them. Germline CDR1 is DFQATT and CDR2 is SNEGSKA (reference sequence). CDR3 DNA sequence: TGCAGTGCTAGACCCCCTCTAGGGATACAATGGGATGAGCAGTTCTTC. This encodes CSARPPLGIQWDEQFF.

This clonotype occurred a few times. CDR3 nucleotides: TGTGCCAGCAGTCATTTTGGGACGAACTACAATGAGCAGTTCTTC. Amino acid sequence: CASSHFGTNYNEQFF. The rearrangement uses TRBV28 and TRBJ2-1; D may match TRBD1 or TRBD2 (5 bases each). Deletions cut 5 bases from V and 3 bases from J, with 14 bases between. CDR1 MDHEN and CDR2 SYDVKM come from the germline V gene. The CDR3 extends over 15 amino acids. Drawing the rest from reference TRBV28 and TRBJ2-1, the complete variable domain is DVKVTQSSRYLVKRTGEKVFLECVQDMDHENMFWYRQDPGLGLRLIYFSYDVKMKEKGDIPEGYSVSREKKERFSLILESASTNQTSMYLCASSHFGTNYNEQFFGPGTRLTVL.

This chain links TRBV12-3 or TRBV12-4 with TRBJ1-5; TRBD1 aligns across 7 bases. The CDR3 length is 16 residues. Trimming removed 2 bases from V and 4 bases from J; junction bases left unmatched: 8. The CDR3 loop is CASSLSGGRGNQPQHF. The CDR3, as DNA: TGTGCCAGCAGTTTATCAGGGGGTAGAGGGAATCAGCCCCAGCATTTT.

The CDR3: CASSLGIAGGSSYNEQFF. DNA for the CDR3: TGTGCCAGCAGCCTGGGGATAGCGGGAGGTAGCTCCTACAATGAGCAGTTCTTC. The genes are TRBV9 and TRBJ2-1; 10 positions match TRBD2. The germline gives CDR1 SGDLS, CDR2 YYNGEE. The CDR3 is 18 residues long. The junction had 10 bases not matched to a gene; V was cut back by 4 bases and J by 0 bases. The whole variable domain, remainder taken from reference TRBV9 and TRBJ2-1, is DSGVTQTPKHLITATGQRVTLRCSPRSGDLSVYWYQQSLDQGLQFLIQYYNGEERAKGNILERFSAQQFPDLHSELNLSSLELGDSALYFCASSLGIAGGSSYNEQFFGPGTRLTVL.

This clonotype has more than one count but fewer than ten. This chain joins TRBV20-1 and TRBJ2-3; D is perhaps TRBD2 (5 bases). The germline V gene has CDR1 DFQATT and CDR2 SNEGSKA (reference sequence). V shed 3 bases and J shed 4 bases, with 14 bases lying between them. The length of the CDR3 is 14 residues. CDR3 protein: CSARKSGSADTQYF. The CDR3 DNA reads TGCAGTGCTAGGAAGTCAGGTAGCGCAGATACGCAGTATTTT.

V is TRBV12-3 or TRBV12-4 and J is TRBJ2-7, with D tentatively TRBD1 (6 bases). V lost 6 bases, J lost 2 bases, and 11 bases lay in between. The CDR3 runs 13 residues. CDR3 amino acids: CASSPAGAYEQYF. The DNA for the CDR3 is TGTGCCAGCAGCCCCGCAGGGGCCTACGAGCAGTACTTC.

This clonotype was counted between two and nine times. This chain joins TRBV6-5 and TRBJ2-3; 8 bases match TRBD2. V was pared by 4 bases and J by 1 base, with 16 bases of the junction left unmatched. CDR3 length: 19 amino acids. The germline CDR1 and CDR2 sequences are MNHEY and SVGAGI. CDR3 nucleotide sequence: TGTGCCAGCAGTTTTCACCCGGCTAGCGGGCCTGGGGGCACAGATACGCAGTATTTT. Amino acids: CASSFHPASGPGGTDTQYF.

This clonotype was counted at least ten times. V and J are TRBV15 and TRBJ2-1; no clear D. Germline V gives CDR1 LNHNV, CDR2 YYDKDF (reference sequence). Trimming cost V 0 bases and J 6 bases, with 12 bases left between them. The CDR3 sequence is 15 residues long. The DNA for the CDR3 is TGTGCCACCAGCAGAGATGGTAGCTTTGGCAATGAGCAGTTCTTC. Its protein product is CATSRDGSFGNEQFF.

This clonotype has just a few counts. J is TRBJ2-7 and V is TRBV10-3, with 11 positions matching TRBD1. With V trimmed by 6 bases and J by 2 bases, 3 bases remained unmatched. Germline CDR1 reads ENHRY; CDR2 reads SYGVKD. The CDR3 has 14 residues. CDR3 coding DNA: TGTGCCATCAGGAGGACAGGGGGCGCCTACGAGCAGTACTTC. Translating gives CAIRRTGGAYEQYF.

On this clonotype: A read error may be the cause here, since a much bigger clone is one base away. The rearrangement uses TRBV4-2 and TRBJ2-1, with D maybe TRBD2 (5 bases). The CDR3 sequence is 17 residues long. Germline assignment: CDR1 LGHNA and CDR2 YNFKEQ. CDR3 in amino acids: CVSSQGEASGTYNEQFF. The DNA for the CDR3 is TGTGTCAGCAGCCAAGGCGAAGCGAGCGGTACCTACAATGAGCAGTTCTTC.

V usage is TRBV7-9 and J usage is TRBJ1-2, with D perhaps matching TRBD1 (5 bases). The CDR3 extends over 15 amino acids. Between the trimmed V and J ends, which lost 0 bases and 4 bases, there was a span of 12 bases. Germline V CDR1 and CDR2: SEHNR, FQNEAQ (reference sequence). The CDR3 nucleotides read TGTGCCAGCAGCTTAGCGGGACCGCTGTTCTATGGCTACACCTTC. The encoded protein is CASSLAGPLFYGYTF.

The sample holds many counts of this clonotype. This chain uses TRBV12-3 or TRBV12-4 with TRBJ1-4; unclear D gene. The CDR3 loop spans 14 amino acids. The germline V and J ends were trimmed by 6 bases and 7 bases, with 15 bases remaining between them. CDR3 bases: TGTGCCAGCAGAAAAGAGTGGGGTAGTGAAAAACTGTTTTTT. It is translated as CASRKEWGSEKLFF.

This rearrangement joins TRBV28 to TRBJ2-4; TRBD1 matches 8 bases. V was clipped by 1 base and J by 1 base; unmatched bases: 6. Germline V gene sequence: CDR1 MDHEN, CDR2 SYDVKM. CDR3 length: 17 amino acids. In nucleotides, the CDR3 is TGTGCCAGCAGTTTATTAAGGACAGGGAGGGCCAAAAACATTCAGTACTTC. It yields the protein CASSLLRTGRAKNIQYF.

In this sample, this clonotype turned up a few times. This rearrangement joins TRBV6-5 to TRBJ1-4; D is unresolved. The CDR3 has 15 residues. Germline V gives CDR1 MNHEY, CDR2 SVGAGI. Deletions cut 2 bases from V and 0 bases from J, with 7 bases between. CDR3 sequence reads: CASSYEGATNEKLFF. CDR3 nucleotide sequence: TGTGCCAGCAGTTACGAAGGTGCAACTAATGAAAAACTGTTTTTT.

The sample holds many counts of this clonotype. J is TRBJ2-5 and V is TRBV18, with 9 bases that match TRBD1. The CDR3 covers 12 residues. The junction had 0 bases not matched to a gene; V was cut back by 5 bases and J by 5 bases. Germline V CDR1 and CDR2: KGHSH, LQKENI. CDR3 amino acids: CASSDRGETQYF. CDR3 nucleotide sequence: TGTGCCAGCTCAGACAGGGGGGAGACCCAGTACTTC. Filled out from reference TRBV18 and TRBJ2-5, the complete variable domain reads NAGVMQNPRHLVRRRGQEARLRCSPMKGHSHVYWYRQLPEEGLKFMVYLQKENIIDESGMPKERFSAEFPKEGPSILRIQQVVRGDSAAYFCASSDRGETQYFGPGTRLLVL.

This clonotype has only a few counts. This chain joins TRBV28 and TRBJ2-3; D might be TRBD2 (6 bases). Trimming removed 6 bases at V and 0 bases at J, with 13 bases between. This CDR3 is built from 15 residues. From germline, CDR1 is MDHEN and CDR2 SYDVKM. The CDR3 loop reads CASSPRGTSTDTQYF. Written as DNA, the CDR3 is TGTGCCAGCAGCCCTCGGGGGACTAGCACAGATACGCAGTATTTT.

Only a few counts were recorded for this clonotype. This chain uses TRBV12-3 or TRBV12-4 with TRBJ2-1; 8 bases line up with TRBD2. The CDR3 spans 15 residues. J gave up 6 bases and V 1 base, and 5 bases lay outside the gene matches. The DNA for the CDR3 is TGTGCCAGCAGTTTAGTTTCCGGGACTAGCAATGAGCAGTTCTTC. Its translation is CASSLVSGTSNEQFF.

This clonotype has a handful of counts. V is TRBV3-1 and J is TRBJ2-1; the match to TRBD1 covers 7 bases. J was trimmed by 10 bases and V by 5 bases; bases with no gene match: 8. The CDR3 extends over 13 amino acids. Germline V gene lookup returns CDR1 LGHDT and CDR2 YNNKEL (reference sequence). For the CDR3, the DNA is TGTGCCAGCAGCGGATCCAGGGGGAACGAGCAGTTCTTC. Translated, it gives CASSGSRGNEQFF.

This clonotype was counted many times. Here the CDR3 reads CASSLVASTGSTQYF. Written as DNA, the CDR3 is TGCGCCAGCAGCTTGGTGGCCAGCACAGGGTCCACGCAGTATTTT. V gene TRBV5-1 combines with J gene TRBJ2-3; D is perhaps TRBD1 (6 bases). Trimming removed 0 bases from V and 9 bases from J, with 17 bases in between. CDR1 and CDR2 (germline): SGHRS, YFSETQ. The CDR3 totals 15 residues.

This clonotype came up a few times. As DNA, the CDR3 is TGTGCCAGCAGCGTAGGAGGGGCTAGGACCGAGACCCAGTACTTC. This gives the protein CASSVGGARTETQYF. The chain employs TRBV9 and TRBJ2-5; perhaps D is TRBD1 or TRBD2 (5 bases each). V lost 0 bases, J lost 5 bases, and 14 bases lay in between. The CDR3 is 15 amino acids. Germline V gene data show CDR1 as SGDLS and CDR2 as YYNGEE.

The sample holds many counts of this clonotype. The rearrangement joins TRBV10-3 to TRBJ2-3, with 8 bases lining up with TRBD2. V trimming: 2 bases; J trimming: 1 base; junction bases outside the gene matches: 5. This CDR3 is 16 amino acids long. Germline V CDR1 and CDR2: ENHRY, SYGVKD. DNA for the CDR3: TGTGCCATCAGTGAGCAAAGCGGGGGAGGCACAGATACGCAGTATTTT. It codes for CAISEQSGGGTDTQYF.